This paragraph covers one T cell receptor beta chain sequence. Its antigen remains unidentified. The data belong to a study of T cell repertoires in cytomegalovirus infection. Study-wide context: HLA-B-restricted CMV epitopes that are well studied were used alongside recently identified HLA-C-restricted ones. Indications came from public TCR beta signatures; they pointed to CMV infection and to a matching HLA type.

Broader study findings: Carriers of CMV plus the relevant HLA were identified by cumulative public TCR beta family frequency. Dominant in the ex vivo response were TCR beta clonotypes restricted by HLA-C and specific for CMV.

V dropped 5 bases and J dropped 0; count of bases not matched to a gene: 5. The CDR3 totals 15 residues. Germline-derived CDR1 and CDR2 are SQVTM and ANQGSEA. TCRdb re-called the reads with MiXCR, one entry per CDR3 protein. Among some 940,000 distinct CDR3 sequences listed, roughly 30% were seen once. The specimen comprised cultured CD8+ T cells from PBMCs, sampled from culture after CMV antigen stimulation. The chain joins TRBV29-1 to TRBJ2-3; 10 bases align to TRBD1. This clonotype was obtained from a human donor in good health (CMV status not recorded). Some clones in this sample may be carry-over from other donors' samples. This chain's CDR3 is CSVTGQGGSTDTQYF. The CDR3, as DNA: TGCAGCGTTACCGGACAGGGGGGAAGCACAGATACGCAGTATTTT.